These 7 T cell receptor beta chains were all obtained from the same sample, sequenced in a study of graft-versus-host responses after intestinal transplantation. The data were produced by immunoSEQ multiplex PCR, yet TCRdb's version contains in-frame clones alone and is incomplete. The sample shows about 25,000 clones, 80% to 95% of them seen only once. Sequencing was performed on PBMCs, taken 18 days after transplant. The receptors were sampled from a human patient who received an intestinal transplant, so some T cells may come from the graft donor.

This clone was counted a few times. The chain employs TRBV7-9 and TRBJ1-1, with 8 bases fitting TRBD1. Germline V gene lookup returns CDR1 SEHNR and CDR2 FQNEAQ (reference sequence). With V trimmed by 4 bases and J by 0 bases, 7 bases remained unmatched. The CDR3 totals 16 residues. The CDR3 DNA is TGTGCCAGCAGCTACCACCCGGACAGGGTGAACACTGAAGCTTTCTTT. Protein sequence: CASSYHPDRVNTEAFF.

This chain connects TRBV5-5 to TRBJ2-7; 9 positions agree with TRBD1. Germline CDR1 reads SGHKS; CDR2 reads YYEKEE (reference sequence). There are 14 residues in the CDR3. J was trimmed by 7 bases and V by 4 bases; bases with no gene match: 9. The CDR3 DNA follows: TGTGCCAGCAGCATCGGGACAGGGCCGGGTGAGCAGTACTTC. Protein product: CASSIGTGPGEQYF. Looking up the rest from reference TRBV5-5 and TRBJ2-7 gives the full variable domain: DAGVTQSPTHLIKTRGQQVTLRCSPISGHKSVSWYQQVLGQGPQFIFQYYEKEERGRGNFPDRFSARQFPNYSSELNVNALLLGDSALYLCASSIGTGPGEQYFGPGTRLTVT.

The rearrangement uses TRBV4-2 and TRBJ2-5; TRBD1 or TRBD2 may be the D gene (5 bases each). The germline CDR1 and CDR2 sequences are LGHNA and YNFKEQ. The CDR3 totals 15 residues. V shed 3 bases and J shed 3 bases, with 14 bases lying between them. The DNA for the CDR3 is TGTGCCAGCAGCCACAACTGGGGGAAAAAAGAGACCCAGTACTTC. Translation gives CASSHNWGKKETQYF.

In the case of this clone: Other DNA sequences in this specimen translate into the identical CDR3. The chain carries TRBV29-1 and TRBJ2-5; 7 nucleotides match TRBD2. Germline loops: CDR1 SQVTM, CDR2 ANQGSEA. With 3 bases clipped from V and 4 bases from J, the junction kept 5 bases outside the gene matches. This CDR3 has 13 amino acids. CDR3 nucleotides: TGCAGCGTTGAGCGGGGGAGGGGAGAGACCCAGTACTTC. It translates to CSVERGRGETQYF.

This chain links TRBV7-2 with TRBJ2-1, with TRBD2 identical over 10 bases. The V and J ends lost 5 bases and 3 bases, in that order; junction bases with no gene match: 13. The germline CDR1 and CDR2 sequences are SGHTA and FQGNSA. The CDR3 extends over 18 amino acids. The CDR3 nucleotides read TGTGCCAGCAGCCCACTAGCGGGGACCCAAACATTCTACAATGAGCAGTTCTTC. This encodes CASSPLAGTQTFYNEQFF.

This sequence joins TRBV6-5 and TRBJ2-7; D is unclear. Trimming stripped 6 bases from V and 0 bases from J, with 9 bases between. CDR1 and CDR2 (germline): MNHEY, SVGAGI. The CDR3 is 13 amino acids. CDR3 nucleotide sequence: TGTGCCAGCAGGCACGAAAGCTCCTACGAGCAGTACTTC. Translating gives CASRHESSYEQYF.

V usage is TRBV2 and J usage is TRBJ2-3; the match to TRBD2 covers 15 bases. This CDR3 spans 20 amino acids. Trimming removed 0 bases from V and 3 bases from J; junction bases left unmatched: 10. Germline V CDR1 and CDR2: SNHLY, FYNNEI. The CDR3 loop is CASSEAPPGTSGGRTDTQYF. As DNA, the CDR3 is TGTGCCAGCAGTGAAGCTCCCCCGGGGACTAGCGGGGGGAGGACAGATACGCAGTATTTT.